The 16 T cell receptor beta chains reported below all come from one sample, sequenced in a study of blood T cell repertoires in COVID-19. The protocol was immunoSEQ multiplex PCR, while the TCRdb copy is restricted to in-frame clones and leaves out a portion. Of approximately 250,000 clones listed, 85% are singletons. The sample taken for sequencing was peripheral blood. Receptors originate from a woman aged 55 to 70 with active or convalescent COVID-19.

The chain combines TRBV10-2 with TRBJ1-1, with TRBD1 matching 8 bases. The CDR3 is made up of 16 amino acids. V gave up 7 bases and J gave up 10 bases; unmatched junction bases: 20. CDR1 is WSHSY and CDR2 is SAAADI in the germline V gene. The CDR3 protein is CASNSGGPGQGGRAFF. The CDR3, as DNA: TGCGCCAGCAACTCTGGGGGGCCCGGACAGGGAGGGCGAGCTTTCTTT.

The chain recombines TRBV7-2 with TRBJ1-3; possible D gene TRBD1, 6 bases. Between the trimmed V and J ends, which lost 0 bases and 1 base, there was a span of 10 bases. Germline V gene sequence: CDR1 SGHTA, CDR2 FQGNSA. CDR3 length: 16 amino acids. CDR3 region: CASSLAGARSGNTIYF. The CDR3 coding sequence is TGTGCCAGCAGCTTAGCGGGGGCACGGTCTGGAAACACCATATATTTT.

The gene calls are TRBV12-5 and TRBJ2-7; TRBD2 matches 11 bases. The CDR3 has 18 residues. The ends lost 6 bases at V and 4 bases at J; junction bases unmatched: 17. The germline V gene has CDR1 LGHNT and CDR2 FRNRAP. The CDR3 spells CASGIGPWASGRTYEQYF. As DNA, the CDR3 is TGTGCTAGTGGCATTGGTCCTTGGGCTAGCGGGAGGACGTACGAGCAGTACTTC.

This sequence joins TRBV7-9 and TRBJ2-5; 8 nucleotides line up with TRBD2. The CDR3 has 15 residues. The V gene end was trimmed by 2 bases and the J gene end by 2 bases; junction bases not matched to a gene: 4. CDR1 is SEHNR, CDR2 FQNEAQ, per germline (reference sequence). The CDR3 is CASSLRVAGQETQYF. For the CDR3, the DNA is TGTGCCAGCAGCTTACGGGTAGCGGGGCAAGAGACCCAGTACTTC.

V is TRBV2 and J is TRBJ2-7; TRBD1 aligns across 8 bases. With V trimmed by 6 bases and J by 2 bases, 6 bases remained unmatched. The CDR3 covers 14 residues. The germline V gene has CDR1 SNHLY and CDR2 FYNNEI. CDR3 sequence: CASSQGQEPYEQYV. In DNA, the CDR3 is TGTGCCAGCAGCCAGGGACAGGAACCCTACGAGCAGTACGTC.

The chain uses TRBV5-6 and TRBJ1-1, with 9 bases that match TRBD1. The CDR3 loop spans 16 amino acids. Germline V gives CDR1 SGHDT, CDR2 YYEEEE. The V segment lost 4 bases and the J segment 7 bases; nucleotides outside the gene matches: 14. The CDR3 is CASSQLQGALIDEAFF. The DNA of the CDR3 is TGTGCCAGCAGCCAATTACAGGGGGCGCTTATAGATGAAGCTTTCTTT.

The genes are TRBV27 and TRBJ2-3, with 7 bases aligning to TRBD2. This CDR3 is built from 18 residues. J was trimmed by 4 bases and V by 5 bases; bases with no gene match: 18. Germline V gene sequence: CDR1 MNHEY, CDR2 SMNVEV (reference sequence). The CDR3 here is CASSLTGGSAPKADTQYF. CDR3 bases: TGTGCCAGCAGTCTGACCGGGGGGTCGGCCCCAAAGGCAGATACGCAGTATTTT.

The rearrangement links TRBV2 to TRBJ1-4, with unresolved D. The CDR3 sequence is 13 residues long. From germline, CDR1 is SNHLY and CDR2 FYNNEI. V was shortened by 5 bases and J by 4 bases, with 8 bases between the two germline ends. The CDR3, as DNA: TGTGCCAGCAGTAAACACAATAATGAAAAACTGTTTTTT. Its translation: CASSKHNNEKLFF.

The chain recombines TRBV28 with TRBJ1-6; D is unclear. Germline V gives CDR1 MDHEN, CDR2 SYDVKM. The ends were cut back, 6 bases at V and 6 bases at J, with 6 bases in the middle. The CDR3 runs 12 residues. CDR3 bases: TGTGCCAGCAGATCCGTTAATTCACCCCTCCACTTT. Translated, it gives CASRSVNSPLHF.

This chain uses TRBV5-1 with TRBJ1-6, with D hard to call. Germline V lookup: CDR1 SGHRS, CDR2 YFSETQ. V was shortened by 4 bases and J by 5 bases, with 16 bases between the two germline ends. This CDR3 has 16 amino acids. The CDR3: CASSPFTGVNNSPLHF. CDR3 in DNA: TGCGCCAGCAGCCCTTTCACGGGAGTCAATAATTCACCCCTCCACTTT.

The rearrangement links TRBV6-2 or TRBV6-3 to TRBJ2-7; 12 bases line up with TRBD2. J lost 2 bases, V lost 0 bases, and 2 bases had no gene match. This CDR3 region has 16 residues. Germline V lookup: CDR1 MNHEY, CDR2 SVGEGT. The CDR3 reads CASSYSASGGAYEQYV. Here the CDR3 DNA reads TGTGCCAGCAGTTACTCCGCTAGCGGGGGGGCCTACGAGCAGTACGTC.

The CDR3 sequence: CASSARLAGGYNEQFF. CDR3 bases: TGCGCCAGCAGCGCCCGACTAGCGGGGGGCTACAATGAGCAGTTCTTC. This chain connects TRBV5-1 to TRBJ2-1, with 13 bases matching TRBD2. Germline trimming cut 4 bases from V and 3 bases from J; bases unmatched to any gene: 4. The CDR3 sequence is 16 residues long. Germline loops: CDR1 SGHRS, CDR2 YFSETQ.

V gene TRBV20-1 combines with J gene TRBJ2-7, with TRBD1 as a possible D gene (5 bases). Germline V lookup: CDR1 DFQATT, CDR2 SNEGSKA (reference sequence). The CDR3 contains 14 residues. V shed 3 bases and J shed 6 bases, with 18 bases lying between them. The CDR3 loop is CSASPMQGVGEQYF. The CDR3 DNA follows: TGCAGTGCTAGTCCCATGCAGGGTGTCGGCGAGCAGTACTTC.

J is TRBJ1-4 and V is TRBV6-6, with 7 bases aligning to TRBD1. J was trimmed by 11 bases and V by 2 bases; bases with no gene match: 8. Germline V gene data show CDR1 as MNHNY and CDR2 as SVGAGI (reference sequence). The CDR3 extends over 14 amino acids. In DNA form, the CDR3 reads TGTGCCAGCAGTTACGAGACAGGGACGGGGAAACTGTTTTTT. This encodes CASSYETGTGKLFF.

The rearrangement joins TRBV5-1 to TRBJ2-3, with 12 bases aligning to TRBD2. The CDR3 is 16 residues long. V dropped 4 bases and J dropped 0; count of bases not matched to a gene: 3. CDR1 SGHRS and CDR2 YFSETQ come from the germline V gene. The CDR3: CASSPTSGGSTDTQYF. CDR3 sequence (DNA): TGCGCCAGCAGCCCAACTAGCGGGGGGAGCACAGATACGCAGTATTTT.

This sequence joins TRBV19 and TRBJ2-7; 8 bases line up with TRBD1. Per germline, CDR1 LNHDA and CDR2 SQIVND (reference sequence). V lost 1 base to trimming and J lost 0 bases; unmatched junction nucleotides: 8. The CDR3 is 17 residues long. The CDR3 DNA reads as TGTGCCAGTAGTATAGGTGCGGGACAGGTGAGCTCCTACGAGCAGTACTTC. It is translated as CASSIGAGQVSSYEQYF.